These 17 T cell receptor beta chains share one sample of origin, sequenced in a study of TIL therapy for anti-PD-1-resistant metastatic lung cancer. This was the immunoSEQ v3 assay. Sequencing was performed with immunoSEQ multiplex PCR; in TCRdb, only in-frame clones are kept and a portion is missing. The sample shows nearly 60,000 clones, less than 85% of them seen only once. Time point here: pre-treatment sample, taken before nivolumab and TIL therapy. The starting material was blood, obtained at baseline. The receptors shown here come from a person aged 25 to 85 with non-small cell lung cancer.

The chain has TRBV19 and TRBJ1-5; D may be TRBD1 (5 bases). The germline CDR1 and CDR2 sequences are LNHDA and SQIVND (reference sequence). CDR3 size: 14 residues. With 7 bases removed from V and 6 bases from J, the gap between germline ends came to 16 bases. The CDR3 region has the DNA TGTGCCAGTACCCTGGGGGGTCTCGGTCAGCCCCAGCATTTT. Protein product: CASTLGGLGQPQHF.

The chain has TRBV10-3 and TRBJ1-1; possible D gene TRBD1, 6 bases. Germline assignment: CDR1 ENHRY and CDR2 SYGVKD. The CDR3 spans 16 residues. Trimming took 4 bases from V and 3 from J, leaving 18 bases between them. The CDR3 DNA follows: TGTGCCATCAGTGCGACAGGCCTCCCTGGAGACACTGAAGCTTTCTTT. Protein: CAISATGLPGDTEAFF.

CDR3 nucleotide sequence: TGTGCCAGTAGTATCGGGGGTACTTACACCGGGGAGCTGTTTTTT. The encoded protein is CASSIGGTYTGELFF. The chain combines TRBV19 with TRBJ2-2; D perhaps matches TRBD2 (6 bases). The CDR3 contains 15 residues. V shed 3 bases and J shed 3 bases, with 11 bases lying between them. Germline loops: CDR1 LNHDA, CDR2 SQIVND (reference sequence).

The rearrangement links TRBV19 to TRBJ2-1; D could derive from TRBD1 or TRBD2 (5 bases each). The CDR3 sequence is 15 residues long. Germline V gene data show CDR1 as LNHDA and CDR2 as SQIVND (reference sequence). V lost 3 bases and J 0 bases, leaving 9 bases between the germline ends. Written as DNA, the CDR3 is TGTGCCAGTAGTATGGGACCGAGCTCCTACAATGAGCAGTTCTTC. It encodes CASSMGPSSYNEQFF.

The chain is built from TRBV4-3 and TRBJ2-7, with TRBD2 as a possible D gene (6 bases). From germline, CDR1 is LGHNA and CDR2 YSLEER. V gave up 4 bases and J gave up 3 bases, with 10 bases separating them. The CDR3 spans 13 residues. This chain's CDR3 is CASSPGLLYEQYF. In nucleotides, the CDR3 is TGCGCCAGCAGCCCGGGACTTCTCTACGAGCAGTACTTC.

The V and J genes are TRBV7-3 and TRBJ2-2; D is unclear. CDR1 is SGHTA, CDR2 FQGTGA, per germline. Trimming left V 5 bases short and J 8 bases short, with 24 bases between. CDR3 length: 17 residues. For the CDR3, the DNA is TGTGCCAGCAGCCCTCGACTGAGGCTCGCCCCTCAAGGGGAGCTGTTTTTT. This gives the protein CASSPRLRLAPQGELFF.

The chain's CDR3 is CASSFGRDYGYTF. The CDR3, as DNA: TGTGCCAGCAGCTTTGGCAGGGACTATGGCTACACCTTC. The V and J genes are TRBV5-6 and TRBJ1-2, with D maybe TRBD1 (5 bases). Germline V gene lookup returns CDR1 SGHDT and CDR2 YYEEEE. The V gene lost 2 bases and the J gene lost 3 bases, with 8 bases spanning the gap. CDR3 size: 13 residues.

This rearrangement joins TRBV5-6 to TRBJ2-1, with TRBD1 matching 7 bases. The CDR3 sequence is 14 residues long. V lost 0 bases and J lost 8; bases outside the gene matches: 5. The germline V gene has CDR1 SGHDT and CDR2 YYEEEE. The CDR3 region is CASSLVTGSDEQFF. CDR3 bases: TGTGCCAGCAGCTTGGTGACAGGGAGCGATGAGCAGTTCTTC.

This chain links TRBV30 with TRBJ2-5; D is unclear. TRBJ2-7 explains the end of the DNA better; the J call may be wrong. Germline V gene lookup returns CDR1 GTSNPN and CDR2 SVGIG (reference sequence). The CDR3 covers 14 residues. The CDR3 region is CAWSPGWGAYEQYF. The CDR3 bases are TGTGCCTGGAGTCCCGGGTGGGGTGCCTACGAGCAGTACTTC.

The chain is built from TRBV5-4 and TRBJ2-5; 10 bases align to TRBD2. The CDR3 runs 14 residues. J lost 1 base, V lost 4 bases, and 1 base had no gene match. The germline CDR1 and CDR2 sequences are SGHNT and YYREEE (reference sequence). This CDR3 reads CASSLAGVQETQYF. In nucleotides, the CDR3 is TGTGCCAGCAGCCTAGCGGGAGTCCAAGAGACCCAGTACTTC.

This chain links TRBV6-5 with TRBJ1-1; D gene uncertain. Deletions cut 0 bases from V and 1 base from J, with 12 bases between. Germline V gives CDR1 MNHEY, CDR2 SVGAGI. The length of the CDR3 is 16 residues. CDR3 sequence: CASSYSPAVGNTEAFF. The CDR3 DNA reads TGTGCCAGCAGTTACTCCCCGGCCGTCGGGAACACTGAAGCTTTCTTT.

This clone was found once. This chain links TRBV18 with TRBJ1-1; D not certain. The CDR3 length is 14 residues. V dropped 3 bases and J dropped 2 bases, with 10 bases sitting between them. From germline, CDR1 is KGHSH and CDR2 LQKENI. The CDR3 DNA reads TGTGCCAGCTCACCTATGACCGGCAACACTGAAGCTTTCTTT. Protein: CASSPMTGNTEAFF.

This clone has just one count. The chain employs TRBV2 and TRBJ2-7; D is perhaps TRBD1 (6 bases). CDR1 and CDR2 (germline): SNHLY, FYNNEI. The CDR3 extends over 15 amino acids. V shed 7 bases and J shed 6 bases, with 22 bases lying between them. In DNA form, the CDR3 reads TGTGCCAGCATCAGGAATACCGGGACATCCAGCGAGCAGTACTTC. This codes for CASIRNTGTSSEQYF.

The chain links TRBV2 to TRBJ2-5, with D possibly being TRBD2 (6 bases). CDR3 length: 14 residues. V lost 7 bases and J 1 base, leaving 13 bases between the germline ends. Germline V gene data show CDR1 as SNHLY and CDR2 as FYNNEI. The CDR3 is CASTPLAFQETQYF. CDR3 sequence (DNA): TGTGCCAGCACTCCACTAGCCTTCCAAGAGACCCAGTACTTC. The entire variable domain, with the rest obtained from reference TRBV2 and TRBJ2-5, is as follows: EPEVTQTPSHQVTQMGQEVILRCVPISNHLYFYWYRQILGQKVEFLVSFYNNEISEKSEIFDDQFSVERPDGSNFTLKIRSTKLEDSAMYFCASTPLAFQETQYFGPGTRLLVL.

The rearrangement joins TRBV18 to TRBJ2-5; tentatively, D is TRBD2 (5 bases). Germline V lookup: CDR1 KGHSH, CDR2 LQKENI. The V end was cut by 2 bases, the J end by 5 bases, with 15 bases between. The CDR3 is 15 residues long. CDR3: CASSPEGLRLETQYF. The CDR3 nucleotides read TGTGCCAGCTCACCAGAGGGCCTTAGGTTGGAGACCCAGTACTTC. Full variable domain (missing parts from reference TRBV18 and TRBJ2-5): NAGVMQNPRHLVRRRGQEARLRCSPMKGHSHVYWYRQLPEEGLKFMVYLQKENIIDESGMPKERFSAEFPKEGPSILRIQQVVRGDSAAYFCASSPEGLRLETQYFGPGTRLLVL.

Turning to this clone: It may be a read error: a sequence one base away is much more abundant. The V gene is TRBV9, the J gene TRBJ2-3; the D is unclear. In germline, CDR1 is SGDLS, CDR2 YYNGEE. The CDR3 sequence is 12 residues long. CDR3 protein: CASSVSTDTRYF. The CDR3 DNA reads TGTGCCAGCAGCGTCTCCACAGATACGCGGTATTTT.

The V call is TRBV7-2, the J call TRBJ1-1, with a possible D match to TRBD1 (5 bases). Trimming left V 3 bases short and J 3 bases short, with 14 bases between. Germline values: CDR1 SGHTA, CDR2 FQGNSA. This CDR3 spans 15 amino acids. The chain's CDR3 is CASSFDELRDTEAFF. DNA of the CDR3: TGTGCCAGCAGCTTCGATGAGCTCAGGGACACTGAAGCTTTCTTT. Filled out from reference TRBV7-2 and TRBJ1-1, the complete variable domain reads GAGVSQSPSNKVTEKGKDVELRCDPISGHTALYWYRQSLGQGLEFLIYFQGNSAPDKSGLPSDRFSAERTGGSVSTLTIQRTQQEDSAVYLCASSFDELRDTEAFFGQGTRLTVV.